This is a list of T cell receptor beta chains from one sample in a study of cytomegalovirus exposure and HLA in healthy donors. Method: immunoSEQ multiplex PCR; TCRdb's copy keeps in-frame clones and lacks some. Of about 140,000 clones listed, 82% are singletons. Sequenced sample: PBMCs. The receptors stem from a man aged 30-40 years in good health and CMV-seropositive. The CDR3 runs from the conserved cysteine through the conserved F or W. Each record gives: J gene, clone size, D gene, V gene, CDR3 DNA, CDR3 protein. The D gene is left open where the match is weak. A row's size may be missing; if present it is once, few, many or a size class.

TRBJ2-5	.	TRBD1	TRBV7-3	TGTGCCAGCAGCTCCGGACAGGGAATAGAGACCCAGTACTTC	CASSSGQGIETQYF
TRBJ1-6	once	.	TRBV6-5	TGTGCCAGCAGTTACTACGCGGAGAATTCACCCCTCCACTTT	CASSYYAENSPLHF
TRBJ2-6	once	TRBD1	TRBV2	TGTGCCAGCAGAGCCGAGGGGGCGGGGGCCAACGTCCTGACTTTC	CASRAEGAGANVLTF
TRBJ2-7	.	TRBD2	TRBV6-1	TGTGCCAGCACCCTCTTAGCGGGGGCCCCCGGGGAGCAGTACTTC	CASTLLAGAPGEQYF
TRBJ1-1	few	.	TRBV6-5	TGTGCCAGTCAGATGGGGCGGACTGAAGCTTTCTTT	CASQMGRTEAFF
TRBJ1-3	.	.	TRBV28	TGTGCCAGCAGTACAGGGATAATGACCGGAAACACCATATATTTT	CASSTGIMTGNTIYF
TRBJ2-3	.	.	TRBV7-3	TGTGCCAGCAGCTCTGGCGGGGGCCTGAGAGATACGCAGTATTTT	CASSSGGGLRDTQYF
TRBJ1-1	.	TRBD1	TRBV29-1	TGCAGCGTCAAGGGGGCAGGTCGGGAAGCTTTCTTT	CSVKGAGREAFF
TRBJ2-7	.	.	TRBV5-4	TGTGCCAGCAGCCCCCGGGGTAGTGCCCACGAGCAGTACTTC	CASSPRGSAHEQYF
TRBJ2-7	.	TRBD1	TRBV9	TGTGCCAGCAGCCCCAGGGGGACAGGGGGCCACGAGCAGTACTTC	CASSPRGTGGHEQYF
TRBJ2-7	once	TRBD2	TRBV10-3	TGTGCCATCAGTTCAACTAGCGGGGGGGCCTACGAGCAGTACTTC	CAISSTSGGAYEQYF
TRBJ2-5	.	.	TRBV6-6	TGTGCCAGCAGTTATGGCGGGGCCCAAGAGACCCAGTACTTC	CASSYGGAQETQYF
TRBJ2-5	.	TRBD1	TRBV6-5	TGTGCCACCCCGGACAGGGGGGCTGAGACCCAGTACTTC	CATPDRGAETQYF
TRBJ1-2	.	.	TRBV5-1	TGCGCCAGCGCGATGCAGGCGACAGGTGGCAACTATGGCTACACCTTC	CASAMQATGGNYGYTF
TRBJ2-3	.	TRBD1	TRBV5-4	TGTGCCAGCAGCAACAAAAAACAGGGGGATACGCAGTATTTT	CASSNKKQGDTQYF
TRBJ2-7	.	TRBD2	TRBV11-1	TGTGCCAGCAGCTCACCGGGAGGATCACTCGAGCAGTACTTC	CASSSPGGSLEQYF
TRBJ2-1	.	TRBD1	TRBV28	TGTGCCAGCAGTTTCCCCGGGACAGGGATCCATGAGCAGTTCTTC	CASSFPGTGIHEQFF
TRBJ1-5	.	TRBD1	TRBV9	TGTGCCAGCAGCGGGGGACAGACCTATCAGCCCCAGCATTTT	CASSGGQTYQPQHF
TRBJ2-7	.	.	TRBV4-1	TGCGCCAGCAGCCAATACCAAGGGGCCGCATCCTACGAGCAGTACTTC	CASSQYQGAASYEQYF
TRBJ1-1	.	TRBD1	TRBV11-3	TGTGCCAGCAGCCCTCACAGGGGGCAAAACACTGAAGCTTTCTTT	CASSPHRGQNTEAFF
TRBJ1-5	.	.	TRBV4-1	TGCGCCAGCAGGCCAGGGGTCGACAATCAGCCCCAGCATTTT	CASRPGVDNQPQHF
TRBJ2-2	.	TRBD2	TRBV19	TGTGCCAGTAGTATCGCTAGCGGGGGGTTAACGAGTTGGGAGCTGTTTTTT	CASSIASGGLTSWELFF
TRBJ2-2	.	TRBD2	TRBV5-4	TGTGCCAGCAGCTTGGGACTAGCGGGAGAGTACACCGGGGAGCTGTTTTTT	CASSLGLAGEYTGELFF
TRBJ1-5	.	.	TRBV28	TGTGCCAGCAGTTTCCCTGATCAGCCCCAGCATTTT	CASSFPDQPQHF
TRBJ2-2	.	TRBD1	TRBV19	TGTGCCAGTGACGACAGGGCCGGGGAGCTGTTTTTT	CASDDRAGELFF
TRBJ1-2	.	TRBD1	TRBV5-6	TGTGCCAGCAGCTATCTACAGGGGGCTTCTGGCTACACCTTC	CASSYLQGASGYTF
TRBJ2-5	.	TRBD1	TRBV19	TGTGCCAGCATGCCCTCTTTTGGACAGGGGAAGCAAGAGACCCAGTACTTC	CASMPSFGQGKQETQYF
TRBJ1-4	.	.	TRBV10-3	TGTGCCACCGGGGTTGACGGTGCAACTAATGAAAAACTGTTTTTT	CATGVDGATNEKLFF
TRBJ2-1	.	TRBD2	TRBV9	TGTGCCAGCAGCGTAGCTGCAGCGGGAGCCGATGAGCAGTTCTTC	CASSVAAAGADEQFF
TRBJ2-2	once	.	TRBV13	TGTGCCAGCAGCCGCGGACTGAACACCGGGGAGCTGTTTTTT	CASSRGLNTGELFF
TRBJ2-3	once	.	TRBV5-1	TGCGCCAGCAGCTTTTCTAGCACAGATACGCAGTATTTT	CASSFSSTDTQYF
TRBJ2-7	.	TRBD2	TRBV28	TGTGCCAGCAGCCCTAGCGGGAGGACCCCCTACGAGCAGTACTTC	CASSPSGRTPYEQYF
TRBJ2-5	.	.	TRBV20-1	TGCAGTGCACCGGGACTAGAGACCCAGTACTTC	CSAPGLETQYF
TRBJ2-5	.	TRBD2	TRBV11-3	TGTGCCAGCAGCTTAGAGGGACTAGCGGCGTCTGAGACCCAGTACTTC	CASSLEGLAASETQYF
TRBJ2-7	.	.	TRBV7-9	TGTGCCAGCAGCCCAACACCAGAGGTACGCGAGCAGTACTTC	CASSPTPEVREQYF
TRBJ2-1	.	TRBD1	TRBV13	TGTGCCAGCAGCCCATTGGGGCAGGGGGAGAATGAGCAGTTCTTC	CASSPLGQGENEQFF
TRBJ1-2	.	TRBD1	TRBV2	TGTGCCAGCAGGGACAGGGCCAACTATGGCTACACCTTC	CASRDRANYGYTF
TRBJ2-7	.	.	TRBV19	TGTGCCAGTTTTCGGAGGGGACGGGAGCTCTACGAGCAGTACTTC	CASFRRGRELYEQYF
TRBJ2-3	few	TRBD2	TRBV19	TGTGCCAGTAGTCCTCGGACTAGCGGGAGTGGAGATACGCAGTATTTT	CASSPRTSGSGDTQYF
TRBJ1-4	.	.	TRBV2	TGTGCCAGCAGCAACGACGAGGGCTCTGGTGAAAAACTGTTTTTT	CASSNDEGSGEKLFF
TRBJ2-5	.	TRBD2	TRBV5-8	TGTGCCAGCAGCTTTGAACTAGCGGAGACCCAGTACTTC	CASSFELAETQYF
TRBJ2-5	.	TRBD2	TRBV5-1	TGCGCCAGCAGACTAACGACTAGCGGGGGGGAGACCCAGTACTTC	CASRLTTSGGETQYF
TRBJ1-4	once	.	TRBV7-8	TGTGCCAGCAGCTTAGAGGGGGGGCTAGGAGAAAAACTGTTTTTT	CASSLEGGLGEKLFF
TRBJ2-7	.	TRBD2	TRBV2	TGTGCCAGCAGGCCATTGACTAGCGGGGGTTACGAGCAGTACTTC	CASRPLTSGGYEQYF
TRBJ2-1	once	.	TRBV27	TGTGCCAGCTCACCTCGACAGGAAGAGCAGTTCTTC	CASSPRQEEQFF
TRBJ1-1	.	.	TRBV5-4	TGTGCCAGCAGCCAAGCGGGACGGGCGAACACTGAAGCTTTCTTT	CASSQAGRANTEAFF
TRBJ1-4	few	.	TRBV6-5	TGTGCCAGCAGTAGCACCGGCGGGGTTGGAAAACTGTTTTTT	CASSSTGGVGKLFF
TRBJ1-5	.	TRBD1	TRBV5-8	TGTGCCAGCAGCTATACGACCGGGACAGATAGCAATCAGCCCCAGCATTTT	CASSYTTGTDSNQPQHF
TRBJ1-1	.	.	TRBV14	TGTGCCAGCAGCCAAGATTACGAGTCGAACACTGAAGCTTTCTTT	CASSQDYESNTEAFF
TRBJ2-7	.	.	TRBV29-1	TGCAGCGTTGAATTACACTACGAGCAGTACTTC	CSVELHYEQYF